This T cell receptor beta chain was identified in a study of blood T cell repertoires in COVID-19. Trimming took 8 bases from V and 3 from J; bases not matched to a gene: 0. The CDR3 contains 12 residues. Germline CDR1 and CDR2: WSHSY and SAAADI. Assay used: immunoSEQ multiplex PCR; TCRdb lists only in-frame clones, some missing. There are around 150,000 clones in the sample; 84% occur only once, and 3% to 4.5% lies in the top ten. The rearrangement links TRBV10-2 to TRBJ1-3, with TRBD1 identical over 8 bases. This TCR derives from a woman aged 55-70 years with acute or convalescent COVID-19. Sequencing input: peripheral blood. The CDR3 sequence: CASGQGGNTIYF. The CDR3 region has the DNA TGCGCCAGCGGACAGGGTGGAAACACCATATATTTT.